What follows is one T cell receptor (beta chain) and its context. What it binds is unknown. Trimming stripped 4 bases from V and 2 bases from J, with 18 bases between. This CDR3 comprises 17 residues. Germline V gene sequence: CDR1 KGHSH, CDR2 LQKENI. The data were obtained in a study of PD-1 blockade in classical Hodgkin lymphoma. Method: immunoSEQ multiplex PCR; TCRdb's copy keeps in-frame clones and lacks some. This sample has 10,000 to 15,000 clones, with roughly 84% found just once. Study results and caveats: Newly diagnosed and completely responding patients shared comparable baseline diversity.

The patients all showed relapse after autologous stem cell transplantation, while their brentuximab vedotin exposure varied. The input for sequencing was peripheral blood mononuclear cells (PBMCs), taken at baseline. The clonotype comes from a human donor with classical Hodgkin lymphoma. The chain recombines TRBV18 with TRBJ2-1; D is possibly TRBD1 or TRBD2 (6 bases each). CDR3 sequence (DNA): TGTGCCAGCTCACTAACGGGCCCCGGGGGCACCTACAATGAGCAGTTCTTC. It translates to CASSLTGPGGTYNEQFF.